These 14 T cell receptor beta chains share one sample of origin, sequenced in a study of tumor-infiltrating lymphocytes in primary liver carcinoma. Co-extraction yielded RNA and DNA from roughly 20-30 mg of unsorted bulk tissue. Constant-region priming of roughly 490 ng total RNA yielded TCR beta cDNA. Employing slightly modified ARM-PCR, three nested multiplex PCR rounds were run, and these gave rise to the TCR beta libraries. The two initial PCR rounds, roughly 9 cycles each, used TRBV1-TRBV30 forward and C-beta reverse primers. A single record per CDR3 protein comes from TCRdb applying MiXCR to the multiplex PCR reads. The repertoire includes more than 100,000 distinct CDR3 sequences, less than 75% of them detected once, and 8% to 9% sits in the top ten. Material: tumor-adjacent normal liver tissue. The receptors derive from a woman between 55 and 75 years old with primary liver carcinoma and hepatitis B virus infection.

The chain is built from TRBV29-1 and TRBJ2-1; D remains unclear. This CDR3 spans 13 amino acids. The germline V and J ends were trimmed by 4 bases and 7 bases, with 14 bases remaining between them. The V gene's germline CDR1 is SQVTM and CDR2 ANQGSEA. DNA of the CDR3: TGCAGCGTTGCATTTCCGGGCCTGAATGAGCAGTTCTTC. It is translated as CSVAFPGLNEQFF.

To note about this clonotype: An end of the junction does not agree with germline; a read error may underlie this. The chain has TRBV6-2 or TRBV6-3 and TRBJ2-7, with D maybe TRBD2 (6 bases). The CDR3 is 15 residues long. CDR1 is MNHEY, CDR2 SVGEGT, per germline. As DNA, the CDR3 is TGTGCAAGCAGCCCTGTGGGACTGCAGCTCTACGAGCAGTACTTC. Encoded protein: CASSPVGLQLYEQYF.

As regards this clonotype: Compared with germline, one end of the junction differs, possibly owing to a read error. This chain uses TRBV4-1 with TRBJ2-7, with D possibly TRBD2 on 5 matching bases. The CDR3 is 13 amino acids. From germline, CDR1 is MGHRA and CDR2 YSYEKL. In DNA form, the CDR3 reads TGCCCCAGTAGCGAAGTATCGTCGGACGAGCAGTACTTC. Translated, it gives CPSSEVSSDEQYF.

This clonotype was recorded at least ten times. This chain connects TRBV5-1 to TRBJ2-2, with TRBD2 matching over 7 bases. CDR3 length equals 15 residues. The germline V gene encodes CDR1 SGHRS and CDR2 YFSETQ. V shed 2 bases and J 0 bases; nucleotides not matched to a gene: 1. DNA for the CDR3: TGCGCCAGCAGCTTAGCGGGACCGAACACCGGGGAGCTGTTTTTT. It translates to CASSLAGPNTGELFF.

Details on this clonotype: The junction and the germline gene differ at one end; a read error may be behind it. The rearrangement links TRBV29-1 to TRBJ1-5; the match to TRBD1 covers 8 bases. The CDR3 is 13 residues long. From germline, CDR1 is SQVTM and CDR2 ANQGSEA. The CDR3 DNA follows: TGCAGCGTTGGGACAGGGCCGAATCAGCCCCAGCAATTT. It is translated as CSVGTGPNQPQQF.

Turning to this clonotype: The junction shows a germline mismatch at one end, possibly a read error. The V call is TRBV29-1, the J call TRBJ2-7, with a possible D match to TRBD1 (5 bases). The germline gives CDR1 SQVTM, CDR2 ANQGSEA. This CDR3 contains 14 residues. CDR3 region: CCVVPRDKGYEQYF. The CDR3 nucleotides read TGCTGCGTCGTGCCCAGGGATAAGGGCTACGAGCAGTACTTC.

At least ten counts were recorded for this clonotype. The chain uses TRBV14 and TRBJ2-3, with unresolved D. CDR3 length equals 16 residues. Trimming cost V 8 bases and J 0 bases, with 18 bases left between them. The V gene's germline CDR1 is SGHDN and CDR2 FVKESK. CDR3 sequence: CASGPGRGVSTDTQYF. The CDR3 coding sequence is TGTGCCAGCGGACCCGGGCGCGGAGTTAGCACAGATACGCAGTATTTT.

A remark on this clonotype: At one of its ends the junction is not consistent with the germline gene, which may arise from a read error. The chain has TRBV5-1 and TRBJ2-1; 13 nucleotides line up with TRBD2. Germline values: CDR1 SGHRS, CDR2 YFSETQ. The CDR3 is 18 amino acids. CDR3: CANSLVGLAGVPCNEQFF. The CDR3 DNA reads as TGCGCCAACAGCTTGGTAGGACTAGCGGGAGTCCCCTGCAATGAGCAGTTCTTC.

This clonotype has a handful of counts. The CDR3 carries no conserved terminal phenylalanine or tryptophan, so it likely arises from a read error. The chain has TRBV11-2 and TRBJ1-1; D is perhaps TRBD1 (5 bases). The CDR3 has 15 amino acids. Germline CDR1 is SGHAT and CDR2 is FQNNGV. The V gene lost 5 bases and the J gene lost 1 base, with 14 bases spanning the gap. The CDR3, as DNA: TGTGCCAGCAGCAAACGGGCTACAGGGAACACTGAAGCTTTCAGT. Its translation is CASSKRATGNTEAFS.

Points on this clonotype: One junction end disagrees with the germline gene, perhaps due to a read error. The CDR3 sequence is CVSIRFSRSDTQYF. CDR3 sequence (DNA): TGTGTCAGCATCAGATTTTCTAGGTCAGATACGCAGTATTTT. The chain combines TRBV6-5 with TRBJ2-3; D is undetermined. CDR3 length: 14 amino acids. Germline CDR1 MNHEY, CDR2 SVGAGI.

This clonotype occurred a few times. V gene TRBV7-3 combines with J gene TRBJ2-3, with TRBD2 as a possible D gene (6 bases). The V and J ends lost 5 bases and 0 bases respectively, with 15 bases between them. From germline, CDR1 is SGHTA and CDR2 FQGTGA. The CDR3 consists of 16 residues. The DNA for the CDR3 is TGTGCCAGCAGCCCCACGGGAGCTTTTAGCACAGATACGCAGTATTTT. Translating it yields CASSPTGAFSTDTQYF.

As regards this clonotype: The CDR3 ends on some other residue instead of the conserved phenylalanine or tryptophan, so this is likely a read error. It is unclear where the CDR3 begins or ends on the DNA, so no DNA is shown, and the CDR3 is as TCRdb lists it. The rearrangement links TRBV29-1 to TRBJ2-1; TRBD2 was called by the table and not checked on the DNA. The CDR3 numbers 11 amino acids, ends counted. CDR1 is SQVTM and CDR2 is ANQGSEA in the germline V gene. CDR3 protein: CSARVSPSSFL.

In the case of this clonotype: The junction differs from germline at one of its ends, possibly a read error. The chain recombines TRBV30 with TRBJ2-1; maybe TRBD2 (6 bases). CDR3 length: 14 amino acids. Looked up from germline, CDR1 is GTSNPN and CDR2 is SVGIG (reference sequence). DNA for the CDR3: TGTGCCTGGATCCCTAGCGCGGTAGTAGATGAACAGTTCTTC. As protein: CAWIPSAVVDEQFF.

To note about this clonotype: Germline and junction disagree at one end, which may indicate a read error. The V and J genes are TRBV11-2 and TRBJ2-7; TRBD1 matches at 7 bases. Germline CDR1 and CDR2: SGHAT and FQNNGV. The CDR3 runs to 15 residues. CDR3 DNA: TGTGCTAGCAGCTTAGAACAGGGGACCTCCTACGAGCAGTACTTC. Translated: CASSLEQGTSYEQYF. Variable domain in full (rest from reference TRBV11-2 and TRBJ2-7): EAGVAQSPRYKIIEKRQSVAFWCNPISGHATLYWYQQILGQGPKLLIQFQNNGVVDDSQLPKDRFSAERLKGVDSTLKIQPAKLEDSAVYLCASSLEQGTSYEQYFGPGTRLTVT.